The T cell receptor (beta chain) under discussion was sequenced for a study of T cell repertoires in cytomegalovirus infection. Study-wide context: Indications of both CMV infection and matching HLA type were provided by public TCR beta signatures.

Each CDR3 protein is one row after TCRdb ran MiXCR on the reads. The sample carries fewer than 250,000 distinct CDR3 sequences, over 9% recorded once. Germline values: CDR1 SQVTM, CDR2 ANQGSEA. Between the trimmed V and J ends, which lost 0 bases and 6 bases, there was a span of 11 bases. The CDR3 runs 14 residues. Sequenced material: PBMCs. The rearrangement links TRBV29-1 to TRBJ1-4, with D possibly matching TRBD1 (6 bases). The TCR comes from a human donor in good health (CMV status not recorded). Some clones in this sample may be carry-over from other donors' samples. CDR3 loop: CSVEETGGDEKLFF. CDR3 sequence (DNA): TGCAGCGTTGAAGAAACCGGGGGCGATGAAAAACTGTTTTTT.